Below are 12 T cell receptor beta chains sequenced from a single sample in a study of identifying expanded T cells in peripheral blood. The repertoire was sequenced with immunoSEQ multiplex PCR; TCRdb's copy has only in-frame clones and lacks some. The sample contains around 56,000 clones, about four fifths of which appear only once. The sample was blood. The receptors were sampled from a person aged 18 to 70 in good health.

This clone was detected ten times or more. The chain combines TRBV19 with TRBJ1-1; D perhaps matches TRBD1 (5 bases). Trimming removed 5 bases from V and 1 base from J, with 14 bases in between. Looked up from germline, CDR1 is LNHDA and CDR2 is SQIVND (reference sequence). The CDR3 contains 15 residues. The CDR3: CASSPRIQANTEAFF. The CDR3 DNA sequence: TGTGCCAGTAGTCCACGGATACAGGCGAACACTGAAGCTTTCTTT.

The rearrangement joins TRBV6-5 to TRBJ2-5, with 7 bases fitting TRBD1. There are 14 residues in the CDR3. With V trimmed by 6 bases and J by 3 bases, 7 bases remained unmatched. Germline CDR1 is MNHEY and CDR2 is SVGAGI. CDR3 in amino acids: CASSNRQGEETQYF. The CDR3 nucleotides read TGTGCCAGCAGCAATAGACAGGGAGAAGAGACCCAGTACTTC.

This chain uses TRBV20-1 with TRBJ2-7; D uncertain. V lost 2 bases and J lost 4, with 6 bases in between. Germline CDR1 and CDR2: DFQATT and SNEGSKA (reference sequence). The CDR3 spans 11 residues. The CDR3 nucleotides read TGCAGTGCTAGAAACAGTTACGAGCAGTACTTC. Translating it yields CSARNSYEQYF.

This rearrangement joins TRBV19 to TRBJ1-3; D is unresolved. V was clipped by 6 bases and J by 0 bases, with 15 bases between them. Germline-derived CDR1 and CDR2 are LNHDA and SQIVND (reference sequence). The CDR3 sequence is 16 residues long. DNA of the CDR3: TGTGCCAGTAGCCGGCTAGGGCAGATCTCTGGAAACACCATATATTTT. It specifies CASSRLGQISGNTIYF.

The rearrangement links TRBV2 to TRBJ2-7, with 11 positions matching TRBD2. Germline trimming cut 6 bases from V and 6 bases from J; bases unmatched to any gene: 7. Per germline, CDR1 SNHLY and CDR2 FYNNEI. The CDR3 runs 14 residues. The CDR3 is CASRVAGGPGEQYV. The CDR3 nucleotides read TGTGCCAGCAGGGTAGCGGGGGGGCCGGGCGAGCAGTACGTC.

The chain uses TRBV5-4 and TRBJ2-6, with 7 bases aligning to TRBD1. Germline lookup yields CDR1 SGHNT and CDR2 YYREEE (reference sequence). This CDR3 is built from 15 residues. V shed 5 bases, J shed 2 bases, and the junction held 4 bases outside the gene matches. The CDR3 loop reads CASSIGGPGANVLTF. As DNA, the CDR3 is TGTGCCAGCAGTATAGGGGGCCCTGGGGCCAACGTCCTGACTTTC.

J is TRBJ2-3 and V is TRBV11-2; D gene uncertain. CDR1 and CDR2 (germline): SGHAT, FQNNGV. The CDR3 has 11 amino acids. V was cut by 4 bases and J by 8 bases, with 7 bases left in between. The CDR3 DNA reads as TGTGCCAGCAGCTCCACCGGTACGCAGTATTTT. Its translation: CASSSTGTQYF.

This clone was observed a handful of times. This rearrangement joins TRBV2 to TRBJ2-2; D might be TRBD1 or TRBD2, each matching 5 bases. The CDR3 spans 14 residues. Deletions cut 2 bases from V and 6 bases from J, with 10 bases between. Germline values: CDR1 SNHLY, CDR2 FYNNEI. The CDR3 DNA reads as TGTGCCAGCAGTGAAACTCGGGGCCCCGGGGAGCTGTTTTTT. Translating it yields CASSETRGPGELFF. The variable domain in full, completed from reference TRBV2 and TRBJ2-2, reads EPEVTQTPSHQVTQMGQEVILRCVPISNHLYFYWYRQILGQKVEFLVSFYNNEISEKSEIFDDQFSVERPDGSNFTLKIRSTKLEDSAMYFCASSETRGPGELFFGEGSRLTVL.

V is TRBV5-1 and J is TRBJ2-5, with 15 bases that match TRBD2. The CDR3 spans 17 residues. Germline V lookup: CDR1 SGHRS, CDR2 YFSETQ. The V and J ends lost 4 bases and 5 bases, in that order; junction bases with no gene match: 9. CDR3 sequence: CASSPGLAGGPGETQYF. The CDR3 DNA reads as TGCGCCAGCAGCCCCGGACTAGCGGGAGGGCCGGGGGAGACCCAGTACTTC.

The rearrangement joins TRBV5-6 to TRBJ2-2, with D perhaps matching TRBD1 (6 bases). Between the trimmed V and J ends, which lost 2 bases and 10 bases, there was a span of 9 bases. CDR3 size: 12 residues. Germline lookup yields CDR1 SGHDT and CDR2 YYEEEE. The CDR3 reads CASSLQGPELFF. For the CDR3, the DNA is TGTGCCAGCAGCTTACAGGGCCCGGAGCTGTTTTTT.

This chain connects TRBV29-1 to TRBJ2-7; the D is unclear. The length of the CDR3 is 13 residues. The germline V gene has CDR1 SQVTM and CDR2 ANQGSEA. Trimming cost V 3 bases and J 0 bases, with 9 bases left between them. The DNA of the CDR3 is TGCAGCGTTGAGGTCACCAGCTCCTACGAGCAGTACTTC. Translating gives CSVEVTSSYEQYF.

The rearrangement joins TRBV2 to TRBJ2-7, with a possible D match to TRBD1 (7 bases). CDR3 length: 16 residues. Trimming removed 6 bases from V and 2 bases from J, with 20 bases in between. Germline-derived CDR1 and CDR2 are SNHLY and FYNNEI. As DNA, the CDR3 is TGTGCCAGCAGCCCGACAGGGCAGGAGGGGGCCTACGAGCAGTACGTC. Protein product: CASSPTGQEGAYEQYV.